The source of this TCR beta chain is a study of post-analysis software for immune sequencing data (dated by TCRdb to the mid-2010s). Study-level background: Relapsing-remitting, secondary progressive and progressive-relapsing multiple sclerosis were recorded as disease courses, and subtype annotation was lacking for some patients. The patient repertoires were compared against approximately eleven previously published healthy control repertoires obtained from donors aged 6 to 25 years. A subset of samples was prepared in parallel using single-end sample barcoding, then pooled and co-amplified after Illumina adapter ligation. Findings and caveats that apply to the study as a whole: Significantly higher frequencies in patients than in controls were found for five or six TRBV segments, including TRBV5-6, TRBV5-1 and TRBV20-1. The control group was slightly older than the multiple sclerosis patient group. When samples were clustered directly using the F measure, samples prepared in the same batch co-clustered strongly, which prompted a batch-effect correction. Compared with controls, multiple sclerosis patients had significantly lower normalized Chao1 diversity, a finding suggesting substantial peripheral T-cell clonal expansion.

To demonstrate the VDJtools post-analysis software, TCR beta repertoires were profiled from the peripheral blood of about 14 young patients with multiple sclerosis. The multiple sclerosis patients were children and adolescents ranging in age from about 6 to 16 years. Library creation used PCR. Reads for this sample came from an Illumina HiSeq 2500. To reduce PCR and sequencing biases, unique molecular identifiers were incorporated into the TCR beta cDNA libraries. Per 1 to 10 million input T cells, roughly 500,000 cDNA molecules were obtained, such that each molecule approximated one T cell. The patient libraries were prepared and sequenced with the same protocol used for the earlier healthy control dataset. Samples belonging to the same batch were prepared together, multiplexed and sequenced on a shared HiSeq lane. Concerning the study's data processing: Raw barcoded reads were processed with MIGEC, discarding single-read molecular identifier groups before consensus assembly and CDR3 extraction. VDJtools was used for post-analysis of the clonotype tables, and diversity was normalized by down-sampling every dataset to the size of the smallest sample. In repertoire overlap clustering, CDR3 amino acid sequences, but not nucleotide sequences, were matched to correct batch-related cross-sample contamination. TCRdb applied fastp at Q25 and MiXCR to the public reads, then kept only in-frame beta chains. Each CDR3 protein appears once, grouped with its most common genes and DNA. The V and J calls, along with clone size, are taken from TCRdb and not from the paper's own processing. This sample is represented by about 770,000 distinct CDR3 sequences; more than 45% of them were singletons. The ten largest clones represent 4.9% of the sample.

As for this clonotype: It has no known antigen specificity. No base-level quality is on record; no much larger clone is a single base apart.

The CDR3, cysteine through phenylalanine, is 15 amino acids long. Of all the DNA, just the CDR3 is kept, 45 bases in frame from base 1. The junction shows trimming of 1 base on V and 2 bases on J, plus 11 bases between the germline ends. The germline V gene sets CDR1 to SGHTA and CDR2 to FQGNSA. The chain is assembled from TRBV7-2 and TRBJ1-1; no D gene is confidently identified. The clonotype comes from a girl between 5 and 17 years old with multiple sclerosis. The sample comprised blood. The CDR3 protein sequence reads: CASSLDRTPNTEAFF. The bases read TGTGCCAGCAGCTTAGATCGAACTCCAAACACTGAAGCTTTCTTT.